The present TCR beta chain was sequenced within a study of control samples from healthy donors and cancer patients. Concerning this clone itself: Germline is not matched at one junction end, which may reflect a read error.

Per the germline V gene, CDR1 is SSHAT and CDR2 is FNYEAQ (reference sequence). The CDR3 has 12 residues. Data came from immunoSEQ multiplex PCR; TCRdb stores just in-frame clones and leaves some out. The table records about 130,000 clones, about 90% of them present only once. Input material: blood. The clonotype was recovered from a man aged 18-30 years in good health. This chain connects TRBV7-7 to TRBJ2-1; D gene unclear. Here the CDR3 reads CASSLEGNEQFF. In DNA form, the CDR3 reads TGTGCTAGCAGCTTAGAAGGAAATGAGCAGTTCTTC.